The source of this T cell receptor beta chain is a study of graft-versus-host responses after intestinal transplantation. Profiling relied on immunoSEQ multiplex PCR, and the TCRdb table lists in-frame clones only, not all of them. The data show roughly 500 clones, more than 90% seen once. Graft-derived tissue was subjected to processing to liberate intraepithelial and lamina propria lymphocytes. This CDR3 has 18 residues. The ends lost 10 bases at V and 2 bases at J; junction bases unmatched: 12. Germline values: CDR1 LNHDA, CDR2 SQIVND (reference sequence). The origin of this receptor is a human patient who received an intestinal transplant, so some T cells may come from the graft donor. The material sequenced was ileum tissue, taken roughly 46 days after intestinal transplant. V usage is TRBV19 and J usage is TRBJ2-2, with 14 bases identical to TRBD2. This chain's CDR3 is CAITSPGLAGVNTGELFF. In DNA form, the CDR3 reads TGTGCCATAACGTCGCCGGGACTAGCGGGAGTAAACACCGGGGAGCTGTTTTTT.